This TCR beta chain appears in the sequencing data of a study of human T cells and chemical hapten exposure. Study overall: Once 0.01% DPC had been applied to the upper back by patch test, readings were taken at 6 days. TCR yield per sample varied, mainly due to pooled library volumes. General study results and limits: No change in TCRs above 1 in 1000 frequency was produced by DPC sensitization.

TCRdb reprocessed the RACE reads with MiXCR, giving one entry per CDR3 protein. The data show approximately 260,000 distinct CDR3 sequences, over 7.5% seen once. In its sample, this clonotype was seen a few times. Its specificity is unknown. The CDR3 consists of 15 residues. The germline V gene has CDR1 LGHDT and CDR2 YNNKEL (reference sequence). The V gene lost 4 bases and the J gene lost 2 bases, with 15 bases spanning the gap. Time point noted: pre-sensitization, week 0. Treatment of the sample: therapeutic diphenylcyclopropenone sensitization with weekly scalp DPC. Sequencing started from total RNA isolated from unfractionated whole blood.

The V and J genes are TRBV3-1 and TRBJ2-7; perhaps TRBD1 as D (6 bases). The source was whole blood, collected in connection with sensitization to the hapten diphenylcyclopropenone (DPC). The TCR sequence derives from a man aged 18 to 30 with alopecia areata. Some clones in this sample may be carry-over from other donors' samples. Written as DNA, the CDR3 is TGTGCCAGCAGCCCCATACAGGGCACCACCTACGAGCAGTACTTC. Translated: CASSPIQGTTYEQYF.